The following is a T cell receptor beta chain sequence with its context. This sample is part of a study of cytomegalovirus exposure and HLA in healthy donors. Trimming removed 4 bases at V and 1 base at J, with 14 bases between. The CDR3 has 15 residues. CDR1 SGHDT and CDR2 YYEEEE come from the germline V gene. The PCR contained 60 Vbeta and 13 Jbeta primers. Produced via immunoSEQ multiplex PCR; TCRdb's table is partial and in-frame only. There are 55,000 to 70,000 clones in the sample; 70% to 75% occur only once, and 5% to 7% lies in the top ten. The TCR sequence derives from a woman in her 30s in good health and CMV-seronegative. The chain employs TRBV5-6 and TRBJ2-5, with TRBD1 as a possible D gene (6 bases). The source material was PBMCs. The CDR3 loop reads CASSPHLDSQETQYF. CDR3 nucleotide sequence: TGTGCCAGCAGCCCTCACCTGGACAGCCAAGAGACCCAGTACTTC.